A single sample gave rise to the 30 T cell receptor beta chains below, sequenced in a study of PD-1 blockade in classical Hodgkin lymphoma. As for time point: cycle 4 day 1 (C4D1), after less than 7 weeks of nivolumab. All patients relapsed after autologous stem cell transplantation, and brentuximab vedotin exposure varied. Assay: immunoSEQ multiplex PCR; the TCRdb copy retains only in-frame clones and omits some. The repertoire holds some 86,000 clones, approximately 90% seen once, with about 2.9% in the top ten. The sample was peripheral blood mononuclear cells (PBMCs), taken before the fourth cycle of nivolumab. The receptors here all came from a human donor with classical Hodgkin lymphoma.

This clone was observed a few times. This chain joins TRBV7-9 and TRBJ1-1, with unresolved D. This CDR3 is built from 13 residues. V dropped 4 bases and J dropped 1 base, with 7 bases sitting between them. Germline CDR1 is SEHNR and CDR2 is FQNEAQ (reference sequence). CDR3 nucleotide sequence: TGTGCCAGCAGCTCGGGTGAGAACACTGAAGCTTTCTTT. Amino acids: CASSSGENTEAFF.

The chain carries TRBV5-1 and TRBJ2-2, with a possible D match to TRBD2 (7 bases). This CDR3 contains 15 residues. V dropped 5 bases and J dropped 6 bases, with 17 bases sitting between them. In germline, CDR1 is SGHRS, CDR2 YFSETQ. The CDR3 coding sequence is TGCGCCAGCAGTTCTGTCGGGGGGCTAGCCGGGGAGCTGTTTTTT. It encodes CASSSVGGLAGELFF.

The V and J genes are TRBV5-1 and TRBJ2-1; 9 bases align to TRBD1. CDR1 and CDR2 from the germline V gene are SGHRS and YFSETQ. The CDR3 sequence is 14 residues long. V lost 2 bases and J lost 8; bases outside the gene matches: 5. CDR3 sequence reads: CASSLTGGAYEQFF. CDR3 sequence (DNA): TGCGCCAGCAGCTTAACAGGGGGCGCTTATGAGCAGTTCTTC.

The V and J genes are TRBV7-2 and TRBJ2-7; D gene uncertain. V dropped 5 bases and J dropped 0 bases, with 2 bases sitting between them. This CDR3 contains 11 residues. Per germline, CDR1 SGHTA and CDR2 FQGNSA. The CDR3 DNA reads TGTGCCAGCAGCCCCTCCTACGAGCAGTACTTC. Amino acids: CASSPSYEQYF. Supplemented by reference TRBV7-2 and TRBJ2-7, the full variable domain reads GAGVSQSPSNKVTEKGKDVELRCDPISGHTALYWYRQSLGQGLEFLIYFQGNSAPDKSGLPSDRFSAERTGGSVSTLTIQRTQQEDSAVYLCASSPSYEQYFGPGTRLTVT.

The chain has TRBV28 and TRBJ1-1, with a tentative D call TRBD1 (5 bases). The CDR3 totals 15 residues. Germline V gene lookup returns CDR1 MDHEN and CDR2 SYDVKM. V dropped 6 bases and J dropped 0 bases, with 14 bases sitting between them. This chain's CDR3 is CASSPLGGMNTEAFF. Here the CDR3 DNA reads TGTGCCAGCAGCCCCCTGGGGGGGATGAACACTGAAGCTTTCTTT. The variable domain in full, with the rest retrieved from reference TRBV28 and TRBJ1-1, is DVKVTQSSRYLVKRTGEKVFLECVQDMDHENMFWYRQDPGLGLRLIYFSYDVKMKEKGDIPEGYSVSREKKERFSLILESASTNQTSMYLCASSPLGGMNTEAFFGQGTRLTVV.

The V gene is TRBV11-3, the J gene TRBJ2-3; either TRBD1 or TRBD2 may fit D (6 bases each). CDR3 length equals 15 residues. Trimming cost V 0 bases and J 3 bases, with 10 bases left between them. CDR1 and CDR2 from the germline V gene are SGHNT and YENEEA. CDR3 nucleotide sequence: TGTGCCAGCAGCTTAGAAGGGGGGCGTACAGATACGCAGTATTTT. Its protein product is CASSLEGGRTDTQYF.

V and J are TRBV6-1 and TRBJ1-4; 10 bases align to TRBD1. After removal of 3 bases from V and 6 bases from J, the junction contained 4 bases not matched to a gene. This CDR3 comprises 15 residues. Germline V CDR1 and CDR2: MNHNS, SASEGT. The CDR3 region is CASSDPTGGDEKLFF. CDR3 coding DNA: TGTGCCAGCAGTGACCCGACAGGGGGCGATGAAAAACTGTTTTTT.

V usage is TRBV19 and J usage is TRBJ1-5; 10 bases fit TRBD1. This CDR3 has 15 residues. The ends lost 9 bases at V and 5 bases at J; junction bases unmatched: 10. Germline V CDR1 and CDR2: LNHDA, SQIVND (reference sequence). The CDR3 loop is CASIPAGQGYQPQHF. CDR3 nucleotide sequence: TGTGCCAGCATACCGGCGGGACAGGGGTATCAGCCCCAGCATTTT.

The chain combines TRBV11-3 with TRBJ1-1, with D maybe TRBD1 (5 bases). The CDR3 consists of 14 residues. The germline V gene encodes CDR1 SGHNT and CDR2 YENEEA. V shed 5 bases and J shed 1 base, with 11 bases lying between them. In nucleotides, the CDR3 is TGTGCCAGCAGCCTGGTGGGGGGGAACACTGAAGCTTTCTTT. The encoded protein is CASSLVGGNTEAFF.

This sequence joins TRBV10-2 and TRBJ2-3, with D perhaps TRBD1 (6 bases). V lost 4 bases and J 1 base, leaving 12 bases between the germline ends. Germline V gene sequence: CDR1 WSHSY, CDR2 SAAADI. This CDR3 has 15 amino acids. CDR3 bases: TGCGCCAGCAGTGTTTCAGGGGTTGGCACAGATACGCAGTATTTT. Its translation: CASSVSGVGTDTQYF.

The chain carries TRBV5-1 and TRBJ2-7; TRBD2 agrees at 10 bases. Germline V gene sequence: CDR1 SGHRS, CDR2 YFSETQ. The V gene end was trimmed by 7 bases and the J gene end by 6 bases; junction bases not matched to a gene: 7. This CDR3 is 13 amino acids long. This chain's CDR3 is CASGSGGAPEQYF. The CDR3 bases are TGCGCCAGCGGGAGCGGGGGGGCTCCCGAGCAGTACTTC. The full variable domain, rest sourced from reference TRBV5-1 and TRBJ2-7, is KAGVTQTPRYLIKTRGQQVTLSCSPISGHRSVSWYQQTPGQGLQFLFEYFSETQRNKGNFPGRFSGRQFSNSRSEMNVSTLELGDSALYLCASGSGGAPEQYFGPGTRLTVT.

The J gene is TRBJ1-2, the V gene TRBV15; D not certain. The CDR3 runs to 13 residues. V gave up 1 base and J gave up 5 bases, with 8 bases separating them. CDR1 is LNHNV, CDR2 YYDKDF, per germline (reference sequence). The CDR3 DNA reads TGTGCCACCAGCAGAGGCAAGCTGTATGGCTACACCTTC. Its protein is CATSRGKLYGYTF.

The chain couples TRBV2 to TRBJ2-3; TRBD1 might be the D (5 bases). The ends were cut back, 4 bases at V and 6 bases at J, with 14 bases in the middle. The CDR3 sequence is 14 residues long. Germline loops: CDR1 SNHLY, CDR2 FYNNEI. This CDR3 reads CASSVRGSMDTQYF. CDR3 nucleotide sequence: TGTGCCAGCAGTGTAAGGGGCAGCATGGATACGCAGTATTTT.

The chain has TRBV6-6 and TRBJ1-2; maybe TRBD1 (5 bases). With 8 bases removed from V and 5 bases from J, the gap between germline ends came to 15 bases. CDR1 is MNHNY and CDR2 is SVGAGI in the germline V gene (reference sequence). CDR3 size: 13 residues. CDR3 amino acids: CASGSDSDYGYTF. The CDR3 DNA reads TGTGCCAGCGGAAGCGACAGCGATTATGGCTACACCTTC.

The chain combines TRBV2 with TRBJ1-5, with D perhaps TRBD1 (6 bases). The V and J ends lost 3 bases and 4 bases respectively, with 13 bases between them. From germline, CDR1 is SNHLY and CDR2 FYNNEI. This CDR3 has 15 residues. Here the CDR3 reads CASSDLGGGNQPQHF. The CDR3 nucleotides are TGTGCCAGCAGTGATCTAGGGGGAGGTAATCAGCCCCAGCATTTT.

The V gene is TRBV28, the J gene TRBJ1-4; 7 bases align to TRBD1. This CDR3 is 15 amino acids long. Germline loops: CDR1 MDHEN, CDR2 SYDVKM. V trimming: 1 base; J trimming: 7 bases; junction bases outside the gene matches: 6. The DNA for the CDR3 is TGTGCCAGCAGTTTATCAGGGGGTCTGGGTGAAAAACTGTTTTTT. Amino acids: CASSLSGGLGEKLFF.

This clone was counted a few times. The V and J genes are TRBV19 and TRBJ2-7, with D perhaps matching TRBD2 (5 bases). The CDR3 runs 14 residues. V gave up 6 bases and J gave up 2 bases, with 14 bases separating them. The germline V gene has CDR1 LNHDA and CDR2 SQIVND (reference sequence). CDR3 coding DNA: TGTGCCAGTAGCGAAGGCAACGGGGCCTACGAGCAGTACTTC. Amino acid sequence: CASSEGNGAYEQYF.

The V and J genes are TRBV28 and TRBJ2-5, with D perhaps assigned TRBD1 or TRBD2 (5 bases each). Germline CDR1 reads MDHEN; CDR2 reads SYDVKM. V gave up 0 bases and J gave up 0 bases, with 11 bases separating them. The CDR3 consists of 16 residues. The CDR3 is CASSLWGPGDQETQYF. As DNA, the CDR3 is TGTGCCAGCAGTTTATGGGGGCCCGGGGACCAAGAGACCCAGTACTTC. The whole variable domain, remainder taken from reference TRBV28 and TRBJ2-5, is DVKVTQSSRYLVKRTGEKVFLECVQDMDHENMFWYRQDPGLGLRLIYFSYDVKMKEKGDIPEGYSVSREKKERFSLILESASTNQTSMYLCASSLWGPGDQETQYFGPGTRLLVL.

V and J are TRBV28 and TRBJ1-6; D is uncertain. From germline, CDR1 is MDHEN and CDR2 SYDVKM. Between the trimmed V and J ends, which lost 2 bases and 9 bases, there was a span of 11 bases. The CDR3 loop spans 14 amino acids. CDR3: CASSLVGLGSPLHF. The CDR3 DNA sequence: TGTGCCAGCAGTTTAGTAGGACTCGGTTCACCCCTCCACTTT.

The V call is TRBV6-1, the J call TRBJ1-1; D remains unclear. The germline V and J ends were trimmed by 5 bases and 1 base, with 14 bases remaining between them. CDR1 and CDR2 from the germline V gene are MNHNS and SASEGT. The length of the CDR3 is 15 residues. CDR3 region: CASSPSAGTNTEAFF. The CDR3 nucleotides read TGTGCCAGCAGTCCTTCGGCAGGAACGAACACTGAAGCTTTCTTT.

The V gene is TRBV10-3, the J gene TRBJ2-5; 7 bases are a match to TRBD1. The closer fit of TRBJ2-7 to the DNA end suggests the J call may be wrong. Germline loops: CDR1 ENHRY, CDR2 SYGVKD. CDR3 length equals 14 residues. CDR3 bases: TGTGCCATCAGTGAGCGGGACAGCAACTACGAGCAGTACTTC. Translating it yields CAISERDSNYEQYF.

In DNA, the CDR3 is TGTGCCAGCAGCTTAGTCGTGAACACTGAAGCTTTCTTT. It codes for CASSLVVNTEAFF. The chain employs TRBV7-9 and TRBJ1-1, with D unclear. V was shortened by 1 base and J by 0 bases, with 3 bases between the two germline ends. This CDR3 has 13 residues. CDR1 SEHNR and CDR2 FQNEAQ come from the germline V gene (reference sequence).

Here the CDR3 reads CASSLWVGAGTNYGYTF. CDR3 bases: TGTGCCAGCAGTTTATGGGTCGGGGCAGGAACTAACTATGGCTACACCTTC. This chain links TRBV27 with TRBJ1-2, with D possibly matching TRBD1 (5 bases). The CDR3 sequence is 17 residues long. V lost 1 base and J lost 0, with 15 bases in between. CDR1 MNHEY and CDR2 SMNVEV come from the germline V gene (reference sequence).

The rearrangement links TRBV7-3 to TRBJ2-2; D gene uncertain. Per the germline V gene, CDR1 is SGHTA and CDR2 is FQGTGA. V was clipped by 1 base and J by 0 bases, with 3 bases between them. The CDR3 is 14 amino acids. The CDR3 region has the DNA TGTGCCAGCAGCTTAATACCGAACACCGGGGAGCTGTTTTTT. It yields the protein CASSLIPNTGELFF.

The CDR3 DNA follows: TGTGCCTGGAGTGTTTTGTTGGGGACTGAAGCTTTCTTT. It codes for CAWSVLLGTEAFF. The chain joins TRBV30 to TRBJ1-1, with D unresolved. Germline V gives CDR1 GTSNPN, CDR2 SVGIG (reference sequence). The CDR3 totals 13 residues. V was trimmed by 0 bases and J by 5 bases, leaving 10 bases between them.

This sequence joins TRBV4-1 and TRBJ1-2; TRBD1 is a possible D gene (5 bases). With 1 base removed from V and 4 bases from J, the gap between germline ends came to 13 bases. The germline CDR1 and CDR2 sequences are MGHRA and YSYEKL. The CDR3 sequence is 15 residues long. CDR3 sequence reads: CASSQGAGLGYGYTF. The CDR3 nucleotides are TGCGCCAGCAGCCAAGGGGCAGGGCTGGGCTATGGCTACACCTTC.

The V call is TRBV6-6, the J call TRBJ1-1; D gene uncertain. Germline V CDR1 and CDR2: MNHNY, SVGAGI (reference sequence). V lost 0 bases, J lost 10 bases, and 12 bases lay in between. CDR3 length: 13 amino acids. The CDR3 loop is CASSYSIFSLAFF. The DNA for the CDR3 is TGTGCCAGCAGTTACTCGATTTTCTCACTAGCTTTCTTT.

The chain employs TRBV14 and TRBJ2-2; possible D gene TRBD1, 5 bases. CDR3 length: 19 residues. With 0 bases removed from V and 0 bases from J, the gap between germline ends came to 17 bases. CDR1 is SGHDN, CDR2 FVKESK, per germline. The CDR3 here is CASSQDQGTIFTNTGELFF. CDR3 nucleotide sequence: TGTGCCAGCAGCCAAGATCAGGGCACAATCTTTACGAACACCGGGGAGCTGTTTTTT.

The chain links TRBV6-1 to TRBJ2-2; D might be TRBD1 (5 bases). Trimming left V 2 bases short and J 7 bases short, with 8 bases between. The CDR3 consists of 13 residues. The V gene's germline CDR1 is MNHNS and CDR2 SASEGT. The CDR3 bases are TGTGCCAGCAGTGAAACAGGTGTCGGGGAGCTGTTTTTT. Its translation: CASSETGVGELFF.

This clone was detected a few times. The chain carries TRBV7-3 and TRBJ2-1, with 12 bases identical to TRBD1. Per the germline V gene, CDR1 is SGHTA and CDR2 is FQGTGA. This CDR3 comprises 16 residues. The J segment lost 8 bases and the V segment lost 0 bases, leaving 5 bases of the junction unmatched. DNA for the CDR3: TGTGCCAGCAGCTTAACTGCGGGACAGGGGGCGTATGAGCAGTTCTTC. Amino acids: CASSLTAGQGAYEQFF.